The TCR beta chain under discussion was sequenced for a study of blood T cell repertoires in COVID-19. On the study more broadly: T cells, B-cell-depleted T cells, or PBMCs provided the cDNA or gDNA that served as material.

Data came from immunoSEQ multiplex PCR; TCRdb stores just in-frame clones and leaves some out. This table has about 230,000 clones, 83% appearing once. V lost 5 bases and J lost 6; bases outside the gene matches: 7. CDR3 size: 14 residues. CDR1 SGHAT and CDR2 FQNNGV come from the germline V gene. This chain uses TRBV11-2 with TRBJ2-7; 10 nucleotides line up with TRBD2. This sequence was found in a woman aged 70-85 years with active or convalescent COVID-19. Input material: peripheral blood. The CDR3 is CASSPSGSFREQYF. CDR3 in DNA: TGTGCCAGCAGCCCTAGCGGGAGCTTCCGCGAGCAGTACTTC. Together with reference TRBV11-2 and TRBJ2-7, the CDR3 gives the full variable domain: EAGVAQSPRYKIIEKRQSVAFWCNPISGHATLYWYQQILGQGPKLLIQFQNNGVVDDSQLPKDRFSAERLKGVDSTLKIQPAKLEDSAVYLCASSPSGSFREQYFGPGTRLTVT.